This TCR beta chain derives from a study of shared clonotypes between healthy human individuals. Whole-study results and caveats: Non-shared clonotypes had lower generation probabilities than those shared by all four donors.

CDR3 size: 14 residues. Germline CDR1 is SGHRS and CDR2 is YFSETQ. V trimming: 7 bases; J trimming: 6 bases; junction bases outside the gene matches: 7. As for this clone: As yet, its antigen is unknown.

The data were produced by immunoSEQ multiplex PCR, yet TCRdb's version contains in-frame clones alone and is incomplete. The profile covers approximately 1,000,000 clones, with about four fifths appearing a single time and 0.52% taken by the ten largest. The gene calls are TRBV5-1 and TRBJ2-1; 10 bases are shared with TRBD2. The sample was memory CD4+ T cells from PBMCs. As for subset: CD45RA-negative fraction. The TCR sequence derives from a man aged 18 to 35 in good health. Some clones in this sample may be carry-over from other donors' samples. The CDR3 nucleotides read TGCGCCAGCGAGCGGGAGGGCCGTTTCAATGAGCAGTTCTTC. The encoded protein is CASEREGRFNEQFF. The entire variable domain, with the rest obtained from reference TRBV5-1 and TRBJ2-1, is as follows: KAGVTQTPRYLIKTRGQQVTLSCSPISGHRSVSWYQQTPGQGLQFLFEYFSETQRNKGNFPGRFSGRQFSNSRSEMNVSTLELGDSALYLCASEREGRFNEQFFGPGTRLTVL.